This T cell receptor beta chain came from a study of regulatory T cells in long-lasting Graves disease. As for the study in general: Graves' disease counted as persistent after over 5 years of antithyroid drugs with positive TSH receptor antibodies.

This CDR3 contains 15 residues. Per germline, CDR1 DFQATT and CDR2 SNEGSKA (reference sequence). Trimming cost V 1 base and J 4 bases; bases outside gene matches: 8. This clonotype was recorded a few times. The antigen remains unidentified. The time point denotes: persistent/refractory GD, antithyroid drugs over 5 years with positive TRAb. After RNA was extracted from PBMCs, the TCR library was made from it. The study, taken as a whole, reports: Sampling was limited to peripheral blood rather than thyroid tissue.

Building the TCR beta libraries relied on iRepertoire HTBI primers, and CDR3 regions underwent Arm-PCR. TCRdb re-analysed the multiplex PCR reads in MiXCR, keeping a single row per CDR3 protein. The profile covers 600,000 to 850,000 distinct CDR3 sequences, with 30% appearing a single time and about two fifths taken by the ten largest. The receptor's source is a female donor with Graves disease. This chain joins TRBV20-1 and TRBJ1-1, with 8 positions matching TRBD1. The sequencing used peripheral blood mononuclear cells (PBMCs), collected when the disease was refractory, from a patient treated with antithyroid drugs. The CDR3 loop is CSARASGTGITEAFF. CDR3 DNA: TGCAGTGCTAGAGCCTCCGGGACAGGAATCACTGAAGCTTTCTTT.